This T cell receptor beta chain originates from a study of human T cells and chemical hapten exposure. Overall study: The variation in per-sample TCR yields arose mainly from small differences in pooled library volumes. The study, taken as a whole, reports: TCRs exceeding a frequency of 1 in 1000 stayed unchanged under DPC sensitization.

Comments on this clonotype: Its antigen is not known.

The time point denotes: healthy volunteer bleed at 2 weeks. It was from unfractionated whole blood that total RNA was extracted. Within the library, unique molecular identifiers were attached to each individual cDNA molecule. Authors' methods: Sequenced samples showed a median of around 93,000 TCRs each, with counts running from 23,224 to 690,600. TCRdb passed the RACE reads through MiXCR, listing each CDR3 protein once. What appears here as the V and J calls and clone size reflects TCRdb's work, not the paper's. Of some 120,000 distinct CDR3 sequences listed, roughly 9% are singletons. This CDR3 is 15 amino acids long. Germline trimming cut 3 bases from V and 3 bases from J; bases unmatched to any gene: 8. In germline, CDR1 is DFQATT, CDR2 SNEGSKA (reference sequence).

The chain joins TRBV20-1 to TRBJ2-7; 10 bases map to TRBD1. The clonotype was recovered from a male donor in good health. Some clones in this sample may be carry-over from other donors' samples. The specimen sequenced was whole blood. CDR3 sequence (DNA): TGCAGTGCTAGTGATACGGGACAGGGGATCTACGAGCAGTACTTC. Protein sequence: CSASDTGQGIYEQYF.